The 9 T cell receptor beta chains below come from one sample, sequenced in a study of OX40 agonist ivuxolimab in advanced cancers. Repertoires were generated with immunoSEQ multiplex PCR, while TCRdb's copy carries only in-frame clones and drops some. The data hold tens of thousands of clones, with roughly 87% observed a single time. The sample in question was CD4+ or CD8+ T cells sorted from blood, obtained in a trial of the OX40 agonist ivuxolimab. The source of these receptors is an adult with an advanced solid tumor such as melanoma, head and neck, liver or kidney cancer.

The J gene is TRBJ1-4, the V gene TRBV4-3; possibly TRBD1 for D (6 bases). The CDR3 totals 15 residues. Per germline, CDR1 LGHNA and CDR2 YSLEER. V was trimmed by 3 bases and J by 11 bases, leaving 19 bases between them. The CDR3: CASSQEVTGRKKLFF. The CDR3 region has the DNA TGCGCCAGCAGCCAGGAAGTCACAGGGAGGAAGAAACTGTTTTTT.

This chain connects TRBV20-1 to TRBJ2-1, with D maybe TRBD1 (5 bases). In germline, CDR1 is DFQATT, CDR2 SNEGSKA (reference sequence). The CDR3 is 11 amino acids. V lost 5 bases and J lost 10, with 12 bases in between. As DNA, the CDR3 is TGCAGTGCTCCAGTTAGGGGCGAGCAGTTCTTC. Its protein is CSAPVRGEQFF.

This clone occurred a few times. This chain's CDR3 is CASSPEGQGRVGYEQYF. CDR3 coding DNA: TGTGCCAGCAGCCCCGAGGGGCAGGGAAGGGTCGGCTACGAGCAGTACTTC. The chain employs TRBV7-9 and TRBJ2-7; D may be TRBD1 or TRBD2 (5 bases each). This CDR3 spans 17 amino acids. The V gene's germline CDR1 is SEHNR and CDR2 FQNEAQ (reference sequence). Trimming pared 5 bases from V and 3 bases from J, leaving 23 bases between.

This chain connects TRBV4-1 to TRBJ2-3; 8 bases align to TRBD2. This CDR3 is 17 amino acids long. V was pared by 3 bases and J by 0 bases, with 8 bases of the junction left unmatched. The V gene's germline CDR1 is MGHRA and CDR2 YSYEKL. The CDR3 bases are TGCGCCAGCAGCCATCCACCTAGCGGGTTAAGCACAGATACGCAGTATTTT. This codes for CASSHPPSGLSTDTQYF.

The chain is built from TRBV5-1 and TRBJ1-1; maybe TRBD1 (6 bases). V lost 0 bases and J lost 5, with 11 bases in between. CDR1 is SGHRS and CDR2 is YFSETQ in the germline V gene. This CDR3 has 14 amino acids. The CDR3 DNA is TGCGCCAGCAGCTTGGGCAGGGGTACTACTGAAGCTTTCTTT. Residues: CASSLGRGTTEAFF.

This rearrangement joins TRBV4-3 to TRBJ1-2, with D uncertain. This CDR3 contains 13 residues. Germline V gene data show CDR1 as LGHNA and CDR2 as YSLEER. V was trimmed by 0 bases and J by 8 bases, leaving 10 bases between them. The CDR3 loop is CASSQDKGLGYTF. The DNA of the CDR3 is TGCGCCAGCAGCCAAGATAAGGGTTTGGGCTACACCTTC.

This clone was recorded a few times. The chain joins TRBV27 to TRBJ1-1, with a possible D match to TRBD1 (5 bases). V was shortened by 5 bases and J by 2 bases, with 9 bases between the two germline ends. The CDR3 is 13 residues long. From germline, CDR1 is MNHEY and CDR2 SMNVEV (reference sequence). CDR3 residues: CASSPQANTEAFF. Here the CDR3 DNA reads TGTGCCAGCAGTCCACAGGCTAACACTGAAGCTTTCTTT.

The chain couples TRBV10-3 to TRBJ2-1; D uncertain. Trimming took off 8 bases at V and 6 bases at J, with 11 bases between the two ends. This CDR3 is 12 amino acids long. Germline CDR1 is ENHRY and CDR2 is SYGVKD. The CDR3 spells CAIRGKVNEQFF. CDR3 in DNA: TGTGCCATCCGAGGCAAGGTCAATGAGCAGTTCTTC.

The chain links TRBV28 to TRBJ1-3; no firm D call. V lost 3 bases, J lost 0 bases, and 9 bases lay in between. This CDR3 comprises 15 residues. Germline CDR1 and CDR2: MDHEN and SYDVKM. CDR3 DNA: TGTGCCAGCAGTTTGGGCGGTTCCTCTGGAAACACCATATATTTT. Amino acids: CASSLGGSSGNTIYF.